The clone carrying this T cell receptor (beta chain) was observed a handful of times. Antigen: not known. TCR beta VDJ combinations and CDR3 sequences were profiled from genomic DNA. TCRdb fed the reads into MiXCR, producing one record per CDR3 protein. The repertoire holds about 270,000 distinct CDR3 sequences, with 45% to 65% as singletons. These data come from a study of CD8+CD57+ T cells in acquired aplastic anemia. Study overall: Recorded DNA amounts for sorted CD4+ and CD8+ cells had an average of 3.2 ug. Study outcomes and limitations: Both patients and controls carried the same twenty-nine CD8+ CDR3 sequences.

Germline V gene data show CDR1 as DFQATT and CDR2 as SNEGSKA (reference sequence). Trimming cost V 7 bases and J 2 bases; bases outside gene matches: 8. The CDR3 is 14 residues long. The rearrangement joins TRBV20-1 to TRBJ2-7; the match to TRBD2 covers 10 bases. The TCR was taken from a human donor with severe aplastic anemia or a healthy control (not recorded which). Specimen: sorted CD4+, CD8+, or CD8+CD57+ T cells (not recorded which) from PBMCs. The CDR3 DNA follows: TGCAGTGGGGCCCTAGCGGGGGCTCCCTACGAGCAGTACTTC. This sequence encodes CSGALAGAPYEQYF.